A single sample gave rise to the 26 T cell receptor beta chains below, sequenced in a study of tissue T cells after allogeneic stem cell transplantation. Repertoires were generated with immunoSEQ multiplex PCR, while TCRdb's copy carries only in-frame clones and drops some. The sample has some 47,000 clones; about 73% are singletons. What was sequenced was sorted cells pooled from one or two spleens. The receptors here all came from a pool of C57BL/6 mice in good health.

In regard to this clone: Genes and germline come from the mouse. The sequenced fragment ends 1 residue before the CDR3 boundary, so the rest is inferred from the germline J gene. The V gene is TRBV16, the J gene TRBJ2-5; 12 bases fit TRBD2. Germline trimming cut 5 bases from V and 2 bases from J; bases unmatched to any gene: 5. Germline values: CDR1 SGHSA, CDR2 FRNQAP. CDR3 length: 16 amino acids. The CDR3 DNA, read in part, is TGTGCAAGCAGCGGCCGACTGGGGGGGCTCCAAGACACCCAGTAC. Translation: CASSGRLGGLQDTQY. The full CDR3 is CASSGRLGGLQDTQYF.

Points on this clone: These gene names are mouse names. With the read ending 1 residue before the CDR3 end, the germline J gene is used to fill in that end. The chain links TRBV13-2 to TRBJ2-1, with 12 nucleotides matching TRBD2. The ends lost 3 bases at V and 4 bases at J; junction bases unmatched: 5. Per germline, CDR1 NNHNN and CDR2 SYGAGS (reference sequence). This CDR3 comprises 16 residues. The CDR3 DNA, read in part, is TGTGCCAGCGGTGCCGGGGACTGGGGGGATTATGCTGAGCAGTTC. Protein product: CASGAGDWGDYAEQF. In full, the CDR3 is CASGAGDWGDYAEQFF.

This clone came up a few times. Genes and germline are mouse. The read comes to an end 1 residue before the CDR3 does, leaving the germline J gene to fill in the end. The V call is TRBV13-1, the J call TRBJ2-7, with 9 bases fitting TRBD2. The CDR3 contains 14 residues. Germline V gene lookup returns CDR1 NSHNY and CDR2 SYGAGN. After removal of 2 bases from V and 4 bases from J, the junction contained 4 bases not matched to a gene. The sequenced CDR3 bases are TGTGCCAGCAGTGAGAGGACTGGGGATTATGAACAGTAC. This encodes CASSERTGDYEQY. The whole CDR3 is CASSERTGDYEQYF.

A note on this clone: The genes are named according to mouse. The sequenced fragment ends 1 residue before the CDR3 boundary, so the rest is inferred from the germline J gene. This chain connects TRBV2 to TRBJ2-7; TRBD1 matches at 7 bases. The CDR3 loop spans 15 amino acids. The V segment lost 0 bases and the J segment 4 bases; nucleotides outside the gene matches: 6. Germline V gene data show CDR1 as LGHNA and CDR2 as YSYQKL. The CDR3 reads CASSQERDSSYEQYF. The sequenced part of the CDR3 DNA is TGTGCCAGCAGCCAAGAGAGGGACAGCTCTTATGAACAGTAC.

As concerns this clone: These gene names are mouse names. The read ends 1 residue shy of where the CDR3 ends; the end is completed using the germline J gene. The gene calls are TRBV31 and TRBJ2-5; either TRBD1 or TRBD2 may supply D (5 bases each). Germline CDR1 GKSSPN, CDR2 SITVG. The CDR3 is 14 residues long. The V end lost 1 base, the J end lost 0 bases, and 8 bases lay between the germline ends. CDR3 DNA, as far as it was read: TGTGCCTGGAGTCCGGGGGTTAACCAAGACACCCAGTAC. Translated, it gives CAWSPGVNQDTQY. The full CDR3 protein is CAWSPGVNQDTQYF.

Comment on this clone: The genes are named according to mouse. The CDR3 end lies 1 residue beyond the end of the read and is filled in from the germline J gene. Other DNA sequences in this sample translate to the same CDR3. V is TRBV3 and J is TRBJ1-3; 8 nucleotides align to TRBD1. V dropped 5 bases and J dropped 2; count of bases not matched to a gene: 2. Germline CDR1 and CDR2: SNHLY and FYNGKV (reference sequence). The CDR3 extends over 14 amino acids. The CDR3 loop is CASSLRGPGNTLYF. The CDR3 bases that were read are TGTGCCAGCAGCCTCAGGGGGCCTGGAAATACGCTCTAT. The variable domain in full, with the rest retrieved from reference TRBV3 and TRBJ1-3, is GPKVLQIPSHQIIDMGQMVTLNCDPVSNHLYFYWYKQILGQQMEFLVNFYNGKVMEKSKLFKDQFSVERPDGSYFTLKIQPTALEDSAVYFCASSLRGPGNTLYFGEGSRLIVV.

This clone was observed a handful of times. The genes and germline here are from mouse. The CDR3 end is not reached by the read, which stops 1 residue before it; the germline J gene fills it in. Additional DNA sequences in this sample encode the identical CDR3. V gene TRBV13-2 combines with J gene TRBJ1-5, with 9 positions matching TRBD1. The CDR3 consists of 14 residues. Germline-derived CDR1 and CDR2 are NNHNN and SYGAGS (reference sequence). Trimming took 5 bases from V and 1 from J; bases not matched to a gene: 1. This chain's CDR3 is CASGGTGNNQAPLF. CDR3 bases read: TGTGCCAGCGGCGGGACAGGGAACAACCAGGCTCCGCTT.

On this clone: Any gene name here is a mouse gene name. The sequence runs out 1 residue before the end of the CDR3; the remainder is reconstructed from the germline J gene. The rearrangement uses TRBV1 and TRBJ2-1; D may be TRBD1 (5 bases). Looked up from germline, CDR1 is NSQYPW and CDR2 is LRSPGD (reference sequence). This CDR3 has 14 amino acids. Trimming pared 0 bases from V and 2 bases from J, leaving 5 bases between. Here the CDR3 reads CTCSAETDYAEQFF. The DNA read from the CDR3 is TGCACCTGCAGTGCAGAGACAGACTATGCTGAGCAGTTC.

As for this clone: The genes and germline here are from mouse. The observed sequence ends 1 residue before the CDR3 terminus, with the missing tail filled in from the germline J gene. The rearrangement uses TRBV5 and TRBJ1-4; perhaps TRBD1 as D (5 bases). The V gene's germline CDR1 is LGHNA and CDR2 YNLKQL (reference sequence). This CDR3 contains 15 residues. With 2 bases removed from V and 4 bases from J, the gap between germline ends came to 11 bases. The sequenced part of the CDR3 DNA is TGTGCCAGCAGCCAATCGGGACCGAACAACGAAAGATTATTT. This codes for CASSQSGPNNERLF. The whole CDR3 protein is CASSQSGPNNERLFF.

A remark on this clone: Mouse germline and gene names are used. The DNA ends 1 residue before the CDR3 does, and the rest of the CDR3 is filled in from the germline J gene. The V call is TRBV2, the J call TRBJ2-3; no firm D call. The CDR3 has 16 residues. CDR1 and CDR2 from the germline V gene are LGHNA and YSYQKL. V lost 0 bases and J lost 0, with 10 bases in between. The sequenced part of the CDR3 DNA is TGTGCCAGCAGCCAAGATATTGGGCCTAGTGCAGAAACGCTGTAT. Translated: CASSQDIGPSAETLY. The full CDR3 is CASSQDIGPSAETLYF.

A note on this clone: These gene names are mouse names. From the germline J gene comes the end of the CDR3, since the read stops 1 residue before it. The sample holds other DNA sequences that translate to the same CDR3. The chain recombines TRBV3 with TRBJ2-1; 10 nucleotides match TRBD1. This CDR3 is 14 amino acids long. V shed 5 bases, J shed 4 bases, and the junction held 2 bases outside the gene matches. CDR1 is SNHLY, CDR2 FYNGKV, per germline (reference sequence). Incomplete CDR3 DNA: TGTGCCAGCAGCCGGACAGGGGGGTATGCTGAGCAGTTC. As protein: CASSRTGGYAEQF. The complete CDR3 reads CASSRTGGYAEQFF.

For this clone: The gene names here belong to mouse. The CDR3 goes on 1 residue after the read ends, and that part is filled in from the germline J gene. The rearrangement uses TRBV20 and TRBJ1-1, with 8 nucleotides matching TRBD1. Unmatched junction bases numbered 2, after V lost 4 bases and J lost 1 base. The CDR3 has 13 residues. Germline V gives CDR1 GFQATS, CDR2 STVNSAI. CDR3 DNA (partial): TGTGGTGCTACCGGGACAGGGAACACAGAAGTCTTC. This gives the protein CGATGTGNTEVF. The CDR3, in full, reads CGATGTGNTEVFF.

In regard to this clone: Gene names denote mouse genes. With the read ending 1 residue before the CDR3 end, the germline J gene is used to fill in that end. The chain carries TRBV13-2 and TRBJ1-1; TRBD1 agrees at 7 bases. CDR1 and CDR2 from the germline V gene are NNHNN and SYGAGS (reference sequence). The CDR3 length is 13 residues. V dropped 1 base and J dropped 5; count of bases not matched to a gene: 2. The CDR3 loop reads CASGDLGQTEVFF. CDR3 DNA (partial): TGTGCCAGCGGTGATTTGGGACAGACAGAAGTCTTC.

In regard to this clone: The genes and germline here are from mouse. The sequenced fragment ends 1 residue before the CDR3 boundary, so the rest is inferred from the germline J gene. The V call is TRBV13-3, the J call TRBJ2-5; 12 bases agree with TRBD2. Germline CDR1 is NNHDY and CDR2 is SYVADS. V dropped 2 bases and J dropped 1; count of bases not matched to a gene: 2. This CDR3 spans 16 amino acids. CDR3 DNA (partial): TGTGCCAGCAGTGAGGGACTGGGGGGAGACCAAGACACCCAGTAC. This codes for CASSEGLGGDQDTQY. The CDR3 in full is CASSEGLGGDQDTQYF.

The table lists this clone with a few counts. The gene names given are mouse names. The CDR3 goes on 1 residue after the read ends, and that part is filled in from the germline J gene. The chain combines TRBV2 with TRBJ2-7, with D unresolved. The V gene's germline CDR1 is LGHNA and CDR2 YSYQKL. This CDR3 has 12 amino acids. Trimming removed 0 bases from V and 4 bases from J, with 4 bases in between. The CDR3 sequence is CASSQEQYEQYF. The part of the CDR3 DNA that was read is TGTGCCAGCAGCCAAGAGCAGTATGAACAGTAC.

As to this clone: Gene names denote mouse genes. The CDR3 goes on 1 residue after the read ends, and that part is filled in from the germline J gene. Other DNA variants within this sample encode the same CDR3. J is TRBJ2-2 and V is TRBV2; D is uncertain. The CDR3 runs to 14 residues. Germline CDR1 is LGHNA and CDR2 is YSYQKL. The ends were cut back, 0 bases at V and 0 bases at J, with 2 bases in the middle. This chain's CDR3 is CASSQETNTGQLYF. The sequenced CDR3 bases are TGTGCCAGCAGCCAAGAGACAAACACCGGGCAGCTCTAC.

Remarks on this clone: Genes here carry mouse names. The missing CDR3 end, 1 residue past where the read stops, is filled in from the germline J gene. V gene TRBV19 combines with J gene TRBJ1-4; no clear D gene. Germline CDR1 is FNHDT and CDR2 is SITEND (reference sequence). Trimming took 2 bases from V and 0 from J, leaving 5 bases between them. The CDR3 contains 14 residues. CDR3: CASSMGVSNERLFF. CDR3 bases read: TGTGCCAGCAGTATGGGAGTTTCCAACGAAAGATTATTT.

For this clone: These gene names are mouse names. The read is 1 residue too short to cover the CDR3 end, so that end is filled in from the germline J gene. The V gene is TRBV12-1, the J gene TRBJ2-2; TRBD2 is a possible D gene (6 bases). Germline lookup yields CDR1 SGHSN and CDR2 HYEKVE. The CDR3 runs to 16 residues. Trimming took off 2 bases at V and 0 bases at J, with 12 bases between the two ends. CDR3 loop: CASSQGTTANTGQLYF. The part of the CDR3 DNA that was read is TGTGCCAGCTCTCAGGGGACTACAGCAAACACCGGGCAGCTCTAC.

In its sample, this clone was seen a few times. Germline and genes here are mouse. The read stops 1 residue short of the end of the CDR3; the missing end is completed from the germline J gene. The chain carries TRBV1 and TRBJ2-7; D is undetermined. The germline V gene has CDR1 NSQYPW and CDR2 LRSPGD (reference sequence). Trimming cost V 2 bases and J 0 bases, with 5 bases left between them. The CDR3 runs 13 residues. The CDR3: CTCSAKSSYEQYF. CDR3 DNA (partial): TGCACCTGCAGTGCAAAGAGCTCCTATGAACAGTAC.

Notes on this clone: Gene names and germline match the mouse. CDR3: CGATGWAQDTQYF. The covered CDR3 bases are TGTGGTGCTACCGGCTGGGCCCAAGACACCCAGTAC. The chain employs TRBV20 and TRBJ2-5; TRBD2 is a possible D gene (5 bases). Coverage ceases 1 residue before the CDR3 finishes, and the germline J gene fills in the end. V was pared by 4 bases and J by 2 bases, with 10 bases between. CDR1 is GFQATS, CDR2 STVNSAI, per germline. This CDR3 region has 13 residues.

This clone is a singleton in its sample. Genes and germline are mouse. The read terminates 1 residue before the CDR3 end, so the remaining end is supplied by the germline J gene. The chain couples TRBV3 to TRBJ1-2; unclear D gene. CDR1 SNHLY and CDR2 FYNGKV come from the germline V gene (reference sequence). V lost 2 bases and J 0 bases, leaving 4 bases between the germline ends. The CDR3 sequence is 13 residues long. This chain's CDR3 is CASSLRSNSDYTF. The sequenced part of the CDR3 DNA is TGTGCCAGCAGCTTACGGTCAAACTCCGACTACACC.

This clone was seen more than once but under ten times. The genes and germline here are from mouse. The CDR3 goes on 1 residue after the read ends, and that part is filled in from the germline J gene. The rearrangement joins TRBV19 to TRBJ2-1, with no clear D. The germline CDR1 and CDR2 sequences are FNHDT and SITEND (reference sequence). V lost 4 bases to trimming and J lost 0 bases, with 2 bases between them. This CDR3 has 12 residues. Incomplete CDR3 DNA: TGTGCCAGCAGTGGTAACTATGCTGAGCAGTTC. It specifies CASSGNYAEQF. The CDR3 in full is CASSGNYAEQFF.

About this clone: Gene names are the mouse ones. The sequenced fragment ends 1 residue before the CDR3 boundary, so the rest is inferred from the germline J gene. The chain employs TRBV19 and TRBJ2-1, with 9 bases that match TRBD2. The CDR3 loop spans 15 amino acids. Germline CDR1 reads FNHDT; CDR2 reads SITEND (reference sequence). Trimming removed 5 bases from V and 3 bases from J; junction bases left unmatched: 6. CDR3 DNA (partial): TGTGCCAGCAGCCAGGGACTGGGCCTCTATGCTGAGCAGTTC. Protein product: CASSQGLGLYAEQF. The entire CDR3 protein is CASSQGLGLYAEQFF.

Note on this clone: Genes and germline come from the mouse. The read falls 1 residue short of the CDR3 end, and the missing part is taken from the germline J gene. The V and J genes are TRBV31 and TRBJ2-1; weak D call: TRBD1 (6 bases). The CDR3 runs 14 residues. Germline assignment: CDR1 GKSSPN and CDR2 SITVG. V lost 0 bases and J 3 bases, leaving 9 bases between the germline ends. The DNA read from the CDR3 is TGTGCCTGGAGTCTCTGGACAGCCTATGCTGAGCAGTTC. The encoded protein is CAWSLWTAYAEQF. The full CDR3 is CAWSLWTAYAEQFF.

Comments on this clone: Gene names are the mouse ones. The CDR3 extends 1 residue past the end of the read, so its final part is completed from the germline J gene. The chain couples TRBV19 to TRBJ1-4, with 8 nucleotides matching TRBD1. The length of the CDR3 is 14 residues. Germline lookup yields CDR1 FNHDT and CDR2 SITEND (reference sequence). After removal of 4 bases from V and 3 bases from J, the junction contained 2 bases not matched to a gene. The CDR3 is CASSPQGANERLFF. Incomplete CDR3 DNA: TGTGCCAGCAGTCCACAGGGGGCCAACGAAAGATTATTT.

A note on this clone: Gene names follow the mouse nomenclature. The sequenced fragment ends 1 residue before the CDR3 boundary, so the rest is inferred from the germline J gene. The chain employs TRBV12-1 and TRBJ2-4; 8 bases map to TRBD2. CDR1 and CDR2 (germline): SGHSN, HYEKVE. Trimming at V came to 0 bases and at J to 4 bases, leaving 2 bases not matched to a gene. The CDR3 is 14 amino acids. CDR3: CASSLVGGENTLYF. CDR3 DNA, as far as it was read: TGTGCCAGCTCTCTCGTTGGGGGGGAAAACACCTTGTAC.